The rows below give T cell receptor beta chains drawn from one sample of a study of blood T cell repertoires in COVID-19. Repertoires were generated with immunoSEQ multiplex PCR, while TCRdb's copy carries only in-frame clones and drops some. The sample contains hundreds of thousands of clones, 85% of which appear only once. Sequencing used peripheral blood. The receptors stem from a human donor in a cohort sampled during active COVID-19. Both conserved end residues are part of each CDR3. The D gene is left open where the match is weak. Clone size appears in some rows only: once, few, many, or a class for an expanded clone.

TRBD2	14	TRBJ2-5	TRBV7-2	.	CASSWGGRGETQYF	TGTGCCAGCAGCTGGGGCGGGAGAGGTGAGACCCAGTACTTC
.	15	TRBJ1-2	TRBV4-2	once	CASSQTGQSNYGYTF	TGTGCCAGCAGCCAGACCGGACAGAGTAACTATGGCTACACCTTC
.	15	TRBJ2-1	TRBV28	.	CASSGAESSYNEQFF	TGTGCCAGCAGCGGAGCGGAAAGCTCCTACAATGAGCAGTTCTTC
.	14	TRBJ1-1	TRBV11-2	.	CASSPGARNTEVFF	TGTGCCAGCAGCCCAGGGGCTAGGAACACTGAAGTTTTCTTT
.	15	TRBJ1-1	TRBV2	few	CASRVQGQMNTEAFF	TGTGCCAGCAGGGTACAGGGTCAGATGAACACTGAAGCTTTCTTT
.	15	TRBJ2-1	TRBV7-7	.	CASSLASTAYNEQFF	TGTGCCAGCAGCTTAGCTAGCACTGCCTACAATGAGCAGTTCTTC
.	16	TRBJ2-2	TRBV11-2	.	CASSRFLFSNTGELFF	TGTGCCAGCAGCCGATTTCTATTTTCGAACACCGGGGAGCTGTTTTTT
TRBD2	16	TRBJ2-1	TRBV6-4	once	CASSFLAGVGYNEQFF	TGTGCCAGCAGTTTTCTAGCGGGAGTAGGGTACAATGAGCAGTTCTTC
.	12	TRBJ1-6	TRBV11-2	many	CASSFLNSPLHF	TGTGCCAGCAGCTTTCTTAATTCACCCCTCCACTTT
.	18	TRBJ2-2	TRBV27	.	CASSFGGWYGANTGELFF	TGTGCCAGCAGTTTTGGGGGGTGGTACGGGGCGAACACCGGGGAGCTGTTTTTT
.	14	TRBJ1-1	TRBV9	.	CASSPRLLNTEAFF	TGTGCCAGCAGCCCCCGACTGTTGAACACTGAAGCTTTCTTT
TRBD2	15	TRBJ2-3	TRBV7-2	.	CASSFEGTSGRAQYF	TGTGCCAGCAGCTTTGAAGGGACTAGCGGCAGAGCGCAGTATTTT
.	12	TRBJ2-3	TRBV10-1	.	CASSGNTDTQYF	TGCGCCAGCAGCGGTAACACAGATACGCAGTATTTT
.	15	TRBJ2-5	TRBV24-1	.	CATSDGTVGGETQYF	TGTGCCACCAGTGATGGGACGGTCGGGGGAGAGACCCAGTACTTC
.	14	TRBJ1-1	TRBV27	.	CASRTVPSHAEAFF	TGTGCCAGCAGGACAGTTCCCTCACACGCTGAAGCTTTCTTT
TRBD2	17	TRBJ2-1	TRBV4-1	few	CASTHNAVTSLYNEQFF	TGCGCCAGCACCCATAATGCTGTGACTAGCCTCTACAATGAGCAGTTCTTC
.	14	TRBJ2-7	TRBV28	.	CASSLPRPNYEQYF	TGTGCCAGCAGTCTTCCGCGGCCCAACTACGAGCAGTACTTC
.	14	TRBJ1-2	TRBV5-1	.	CASSFSGDNYGYTF	TGCGCCAGCAGCTTTTCAGGGGATAACTATGGCTACACCTTC
.	15	TRBJ1-6	TRBV27	.	CASSLQTVYNSPLHF	TGTGCCAGCAGTTTGCAGACAGTCTATAATTCACCCCTCCACTTT
TRBD2	17	TRBJ2-1	TRBV27	.	CASASRRAGGLYNEQFF	TGTGCCAGCGCTAGCCGTAGGGCGGGAGGGCTGTACAATGAGCAGTTCTTC
TRBD2	14	TRBJ2-1	TRBV5-1	once	CASRRLAGVNEQFF	TGCGCCAGCAGGCGACTAGCGGGAGTGAATGAGCAGTTCTTC
.	15	TRBJ1-1	TRBV7-2	.	CASSPGWGLNTEAFF	TGTGCCAGCAGCCCTGGCTGGGGGCTGAACACTGAAGCTTTCTTT
TRBD2	15	TRBJ2-7	TRBV28	.	CASSLGGLEIGEQYF	TGTGCCAGCAGTTTAGGGGGACTAGAGATAGGCGAGCAGTACTTC
.	15	TRBJ2-7	TRBV18	once	CASSSLPNGVDEQYF	TGTGCCAGCTCTTCCTTGCCTAATGGTGTTGACGAGCAGTACTTC
.	10	TRBJ1-5	TRBV29-1	.	CSVDSDTQHF	TGCAGCGTTGATTCGGACACTCAGCATTTT
.	15	TRBJ1-2	TRBV4-1	.	CASSQGQTGAYGYTF	TGCGCCAGCAGCCAAGGACAGACAGGAGCTTATGGCTACACCTTC
.	12	TRBJ2-1	TRBV7-8	.	CASRSGYNEQFF	TGTGCCTCCCGGAGCGGATACAATGAGCAGTTCTTC
.	15	TRBJ1-6	TRBV4-3	.	CASSQDRGTNSPLHF	TGCGCCAGCAGCCAAGATAGGGGAACTAATTCACCCCTCCACTTT
.	14	TRBJ2-1	TRBV9	.	CASSSGQYYNEQFF	TGTGCCAGCAGCTCAGGACAGTACTACAATGAGCAGTTCTTC
.	13	TRBJ2-2	TRBV9	once	CASSPPNTGELFF	TGTGCCAGCAGCCCTCCTAACACCGGGGAGCTGTTTTTT
.	14	TRBJ2-1	TRBV4-1	.	CASSQIIVAFEQFF	TGCGCCAGCAGCCAGATAATAGTAGCCTTCGAGCAGTTCTTC
TRBD1	13	TRBJ1-2	TRBV6-5	.	CASRMTGAYGYTF	TGTGCCAGCAGAATGACAGGGGCCTATGGCTACACCTTC
.	15	TRBJ1-2	TRBV2	.	CASSDRFRAAYGYTF	TGTGCCAGCAGTGACCGGTTTAGAGCGGCATATGGCTACACCTTC
TRBD2	14	TRBJ2-3	TRBV18	.	CASSPALAGGSQYF	TGTGCCAGCTCACCTGCGCTCGCGGGAGGGTCGCAGTATTTT
.	13	TRBJ1-6	TRBV19	.	CASKKQGRSPLHF	TGTGCCAGTAAAAAACAGGGAAGATCACCCCTCCACTTT
.	14	TRBJ2-2	TRBV29-1	once	CSATFRTVGGELFF	TGCAGCGCCACTTTTCGTACAGTGGGCGGGGAGCTGTTTTTT
TRBD1	15	TRBJ2-1	TRBV19	.	CASSAGQGRSNEQFF	TGTGCCAGTAGTGCGGGACAGGGGCGAAGCAATGAGCAGTTCTTC
.	14	TRBJ2-2	TRBV7-2	.	CASSLVADTGELFF	TGTGCCAGCAGCTTGGTGGCGGACACCGGGGAGCTGTTTTTT
.	12	TRBJ2-2	TRBV11-3	.	CASSFRAGELFF	TGTGCCAGCAGCTTTCGGGCCGGGGAGCTGTTTTTT
TRBD2	14	TRBJ2-7	TRBV28	.	CASSSIAGGREQYF	TGTGCCAGCAGTTCTATAGCGGGAGGCAGAGAGCAGTACTTC
TRBD2	15	TRBJ2-1	TRBV9	.	CASSGTSGIYNEQFF	TGTGCCAGCAGCGGGACTAGCGGGATTTACAATGAGCAGTTCTTC